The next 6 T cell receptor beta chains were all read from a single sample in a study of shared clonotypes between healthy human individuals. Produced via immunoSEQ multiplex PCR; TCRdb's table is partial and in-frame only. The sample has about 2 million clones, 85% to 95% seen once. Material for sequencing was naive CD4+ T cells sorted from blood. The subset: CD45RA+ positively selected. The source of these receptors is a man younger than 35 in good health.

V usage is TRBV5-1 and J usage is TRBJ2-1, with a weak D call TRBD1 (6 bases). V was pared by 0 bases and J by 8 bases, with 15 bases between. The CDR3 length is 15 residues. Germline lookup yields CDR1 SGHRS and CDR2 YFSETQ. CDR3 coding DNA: TGCGCCAGCAGCTTGGTGGCAGGGGCTGTCGATGAGCAGTTCTTC. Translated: CASSLVAGAVDEQFF.

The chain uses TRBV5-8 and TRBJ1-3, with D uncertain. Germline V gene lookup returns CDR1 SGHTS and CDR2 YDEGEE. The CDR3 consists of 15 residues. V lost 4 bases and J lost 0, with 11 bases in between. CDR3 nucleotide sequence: TGTGCCAGCAGCGCCTTACCTAGCTCTGGAAACACCATATATTTT. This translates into CASSALPSSGNTIYF.

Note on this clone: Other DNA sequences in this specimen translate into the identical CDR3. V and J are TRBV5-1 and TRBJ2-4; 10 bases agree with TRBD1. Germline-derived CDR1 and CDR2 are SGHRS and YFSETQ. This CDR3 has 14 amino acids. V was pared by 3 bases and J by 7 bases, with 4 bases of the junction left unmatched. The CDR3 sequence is CASSSGQGGNIQYF. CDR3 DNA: TGCGCCAGCAGCTCCGGACAGGGGGGGAACATTCAGTACTTC.

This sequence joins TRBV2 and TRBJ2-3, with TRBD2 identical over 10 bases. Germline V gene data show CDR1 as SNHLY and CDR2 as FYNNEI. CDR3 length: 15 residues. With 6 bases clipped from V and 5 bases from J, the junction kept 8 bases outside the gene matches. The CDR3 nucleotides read TGTGCCAGCAGAGCTAGCGGGGGCGCCGGAGATACGCAGTATTTT. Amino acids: CASRASGGAGDTQYF.

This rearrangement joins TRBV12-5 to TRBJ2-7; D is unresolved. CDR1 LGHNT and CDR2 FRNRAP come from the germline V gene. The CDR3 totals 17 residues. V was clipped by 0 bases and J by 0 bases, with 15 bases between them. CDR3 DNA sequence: TGTGCTAGTGGTTTGGTAAAGGAGCAGCCCCTCTCCTACGAGCAGTACTTC. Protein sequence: CASGLVKEQPLSYEQYF.

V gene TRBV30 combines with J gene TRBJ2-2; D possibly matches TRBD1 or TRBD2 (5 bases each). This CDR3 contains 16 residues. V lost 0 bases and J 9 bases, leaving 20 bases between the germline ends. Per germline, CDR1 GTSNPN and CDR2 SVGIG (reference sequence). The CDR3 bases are TGTGCCTGGAGTGTACCGGGGCTAGAGAGTCTCCGGGAGCTGTTTTTT. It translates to CAWSVPGLESLRELFF.